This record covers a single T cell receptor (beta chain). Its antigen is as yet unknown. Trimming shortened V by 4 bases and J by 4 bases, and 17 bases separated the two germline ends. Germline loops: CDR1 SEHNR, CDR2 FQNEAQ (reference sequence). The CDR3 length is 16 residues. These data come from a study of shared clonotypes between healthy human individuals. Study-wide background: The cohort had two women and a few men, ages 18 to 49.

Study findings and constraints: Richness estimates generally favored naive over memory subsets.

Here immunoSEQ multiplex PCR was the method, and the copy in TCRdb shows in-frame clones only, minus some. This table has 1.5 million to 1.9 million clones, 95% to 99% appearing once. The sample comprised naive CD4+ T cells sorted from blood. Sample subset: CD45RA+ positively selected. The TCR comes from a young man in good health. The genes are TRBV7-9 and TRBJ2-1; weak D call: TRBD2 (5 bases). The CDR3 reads CASSSLEGVVYNEQFF. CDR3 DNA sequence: TGTGCCAGCAGCTCCCTAGAGGGAGTTGTATACAATGAGCAGTTCTTC. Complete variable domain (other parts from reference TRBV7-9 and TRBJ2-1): DTGVSQNPRHKITKRGQNVTFRCDPISEHNRLYWYRQTLGQGPEFLTYFQNEAQLEKSRLLSDRFSAERPKGSFSTLEIQRTEQGDSAMYLCASSSLEGVVYNEQFFGPGTRLTVL.